The 26 T cell receptor beta chains given below trace back to one sample, sequenced in a study of blood T cells in healthy people across ages. The second PCR ran about 6 to 11 cycles with a sample-barcoded 5' primer and J-beta primers. Each CDR3 protein is one row after TCRdb ran MiXCR on the 5' RACE reads. The sample has about 640,000 distinct CDR3 sequences; roughly 50% are singletons. The sample was blood. The source is a man in his fifties or sixties in good health.

This sequence joins TRBV4-1 and TRBJ1-2; 7 bases are a match to TRBD1. Per the germline V gene, CDR1 is MGHRA and CDR2 is YSYEKL. V trimming: 1 base; J trimming: 6 bases; junction bases outside the gene matches: 11. The CDR3 runs 16 residues. The CDR3: CASSQGPQSGGNGYTF. The CDR3 DNA reads as TGCGCCAGCAGCCAAGGCCCTCAGTCAGGGGGGAATGGCTACACCTTC.

The chain combines TRBV7-2 with TRBJ2-1; 7 bases are a match to TRBD2. V shed 0 bases, J shed 4 bases, and the junction held 6 bases outside the gene matches. From germline, CDR1 is SGHTA and CDR2 FQGNSA. The CDR3 extends over 16 amino acids. The CDR3 is CASSLAPGRGYNEQFF. The CDR3 nucleotides are TGTGCCAGCAGCTTAGCCCCAGGGCGGGGGTACAATGAGCAGTTCTTC.

This clonotype occurred a few times. This chain connects TRBV3-1 to TRBJ2-7; 8 bases fit TRBD2. CDR3 length: 16 amino acids. V shed 1 base and J 0 bases; nucleotides not matched to a gene: 5. Looked up from germline, CDR1 is LGHDT and CDR2 is YNNKEL (reference sequence). CDR3 residues: CASSQAAGGRSYEQYF. The CDR3 nucleotides are TGTGCCAGCAGCCAAGCGGCGGGGGGCCGCTCCTACGAGCAGTACTTC.

The chain joins TRBV9 to TRBJ2-1, with 10 bases fitting TRBD1. V lost 1 base and J lost 9; bases outside the gene matches: 7. From germline, CDR1 is SGDLS and CDR2 YYNGEE. The CDR3 sequence is 15 residues long. The CDR3 DNA reads as TGTGCCAGCAGCGTACGGGACAGGGGATACTGTGAGCAGTTCTTC. Its translation: CASSVRDRGYCEQFF.

Comments on this clonotype: Since a much larger clone is just one base distant, this may be a read error. This rearrangement joins TRBV12-3 or TRBV12-4 to TRBJ2-3, with no clear D. This CDR3 contains 14 residues. CDR3 amino acids: CASSFRVAGDTEYF. The CDR3 nucleotides read TGTGCCAGCAGTTTTAGAGTGGCCGGAGATACGGAGTATTTT.

The CDR3 DNA reads as TGTGCCAGCAGCCCGCGCCCTCGGGGCGAGCAGTACTTC. Residues: CASSPRPRGEQYF. The chain joins TRBV3-1 to TRBJ2-7; TRBD2 is a possible D gene (5 bases). Trimming pared 4 bases from V and 6 bases from J, leaving 13 bases between. CDR1 LGHDT and CDR2 YNNKEL come from the germline V gene (reference sequence). This CDR3 has 13 amino acids.

As concerns this clonotype: One end of the junction fails to match germline, which may point to a read error. This chain joins TRBV7-2 and TRBJ2-1; 11 bases are a match to TRBD2. In germline, CDR1 is SGHTA, CDR2 FQGNSA. This CDR3 has 16 amino acids. The CDR3 nucleotides are TGTGCCAGCAGGTTAGCGGGGGGGCAAATCCTCCATGAGCAGTTCTTC. Translation gives CASRLAGGQILHEQFF.

The gene calls are TRBV15 and TRBJ1-4; possibly TRBD1 for D (5 bases). Per the germline V gene, CDR1 is LNHNV and CDR2 is YYDKDF (reference sequence). V lost 0 bases and J lost 8, with 16 bases in between. CDR3 length equals 16 residues. The CDR3 loop is CATSRDRGQGREKLFF. The CDR3 DNA sequence: TGTGCCACCAGCAGAGATAGAGGGCAGGGCCGAGAAAAACTGTTTTTT.

CDR3 bases: TGTGCCAGCACTAAAGACAGGGGTGAGCCAGATACGCAGTATTTT. Translating it yields CASTKDRGEPDTQYF. The chain has TRBV27 and TRBJ2-3; 8 bases align to TRBD1. The V and J ends lost 7 bases and 4 bases, in that order; junction bases with no gene match: 10. CDR1 MNHEY and CDR2 SMNVEV come from the germline V gene (reference sequence). The CDR3 extends over 15 amino acids.

V usage is TRBV6-2 or TRBV6-3 and J usage is TRBJ2-1; D is unclear. TRBJ2-7 explains the end of the DNA better; the J call may be wrong. Germline CDR1 reads MNHEY; CDR2 reads SVGEGT. This CDR3 is 11 amino acids long. CDR3 sequence: CASSRNNEQYF. CDR3 bases: TGTGCCAGCAGTCGTAATAATGAGCAGTACTTC.

This chain joins TRBV3-1 and TRBJ2-1; D is perhaps TRBD1 (5 bases). The CDR3 extends over 15 amino acids. V shed 4 bases and J shed 8 bases, with 18 bases lying between them. Germline assignment: CDR1 LGHDT and CDR2 YNNKEL (reference sequence). CDR3 protein: CASSPTGSIGDEQFF. The CDR3 DNA reads TGTGCCAGCAGCCCAACAGGTTCCATAGGCGATGAGCAGTTCTTC.

This clonotype came up many times. CDR3 coding DNA: TGTGCCAGCAGTTTTAGAGTGGGAGGAGATGTGCAGTATTTT. As protein: CASSFRVGGDVQYF. V usage is TRBV12-3 or TRBV12-4 and J usage is TRBJ2-3, with D perhaps matching TRBD2 (6 bases). The ends were cut back, 3 bases at V and 11 bases at J, with 18 bases in the middle. There are 14 residues in the CDR3.

This chain uses TRBV20-1 with TRBJ2-5; possible D gene TRBD2, 5 bases. The V gene lost 6 bases and the J gene lost 4 bases, with 21 bases spanning the gap. CDR1 DFQATT and CDR2 SNEGSKA come from the germline V gene (reference sequence). The length of the CDR3 is 15 residues. CDR3 protein: CSAAGPTVTRETQYF. The DNA for the CDR3 is TGCAGTGCCGCGGGCCCGACCGTGACAAGAGAGACCCAGTACTTC.

V gene TRBV9 combines with J gene TRBJ2-1, with D hard to call. Trimming stripped 0 bases from V and 8 bases from J, with 12 bases between. The germline CDR1 and CDR2 sequences are SGDLS and YYNGEE. The length of the CDR3 is 14 residues. DNA for the CDR3: TGTGCCAGCAGCGTAGGGTCTCTCGGCGATGAGCAGTTCTTC. This codes for CASSVGSLGDEQFF.

The chain has TRBV29-1 and TRBJ2-7; 12 nucleotides align to TRBD2. The CDR3 covers 15 residues. Trimming at V came to 6 bases and at J to 0 bases, leaving 6 bases not matched to a gene. Germline V gives CDR1 SQVTM, CDR2 ANQGSEA. CDR3 coding DNA: TGCAGCGTGAGGGGACTAGCGGGCCCCTCCTACGAGCAGTACTTC. This translates into CSVRGLAGPSYEQYF.

The CDR3 spells CASSFEGRGSTDTQYF. The CDR3 DNA reads as TGCGCCAGCAGCTTTGAAGGGCGGGGGAGCACAGATACGCAGTATTTT. The chain links TRBV5-1 to TRBJ2-3; 7 bases match TRBD2. CDR3 length: 16 residues. CDR1 and CDR2 (germline): SGHRS, YFSETQ. With V trimmed by 2 bases and J by 0 bases, 6 bases remained unmatched. The variable domain in full, completed from reference TRBV5-1 and TRBJ2-3, reads KAGVTQTPRYLIKTRGQQVTLSCSPISGHRSVSWYQQTPGQGLQFLFEYFSETQRNKGNFPGRFSGRQFSNSRSEMNVSTLELGDSALYLCASSFEGRGSTDTQYFGPGTRLTVL.

This rearrangement joins TRBV4-1 to TRBJ2-3, with TRBD2 matching over 9 bases. V trimming: 2 bases; J trimming: 2 bases; junction bases outside the gene matches: 8. Germline lookup yields CDR1 MGHRA and CDR2 YSYEKL. The CDR3 runs 17 residues. The CDR3 DNA is TGCGCCAGCAGCCAACGGGGCGGGAGGGCCTCCACAGATACGCAGTATTTT. Encoded protein: CASSQRGGRASTDTQYF.

As DNA, the CDR3 is TGTGCCAGCTCAAGGACTCGGAGGACCTACGAGCAGTACTTC. The encoded protein is CASSRTRRTYEQYF. This chain uses TRBV6-5 with TRBJ2-7; a weak D match, TRBD2 (5 bases). Germline V gene data show CDR1 as MNHEY and CDR2 as SVGAGI. With 8 bases removed from V and 2 bases from J, the gap between germline ends came to 16 bases. The CDR3 contains 14 residues.

There are a few counts of this clonotype. This chain links TRBV28 with TRBJ2-6; D is perhaps TRBD1 (5 bases). With 8 bases removed from V and 2 bases from J, the gap between germline ends came to 16 bases. CDR3 size: 16 residues. Germline assignment: CDR1 MDHEN and CDR2 SYDVKM. CDR3 in amino acids: CASLATGRPGANVLTF. The CDR3 DNA follows: TGTGCCAGCCTCGCCACAGGCCGTCCTGGGGCCAACGTCCTGACTTTC.

The chain uses TRBV20-1 and TRBJ2-1; D may correspond to TRBD1 or TRBD2 (5 bases each). The V end lost 0 bases, the J end lost 8 bases, and 20 bases lay between the germline ends. CDR1 DFQATT and CDR2 SNEGSKA come from the germline V gene (reference sequence). This CDR3 is 16 amino acids long. CDR3 DNA: TGCAGTGCTAGAGATTTAGGGACGCCGGCCGGCGATGAGCAGTTCTTC. Translation: CSARDLGTPAGDEQFF.

The chain has TRBV25-1 and TRBJ2-4; 12 nucleotides line up with TRBD2. Trimming took 6 bases from V and 12 from J; bases not matched to a gene: 6. The CDR3 is 13 residues long. The germline V gene encodes CDR1 MGHDK and CDR2 SYGVNS. CDR3 protein: CASRLAGGGSQYF. For the CDR3, the DNA is TGTGCCAGCAGGCTAGCGGGGGGGGGCAGTCAGTACTTC.

V gene TRBV6-2 or TRBV6-3 combines with J gene TRBJ2-1, with D possibly matching TRBD2 (5 bases). Germline CDR1 is MNHEY and CDR2 is SVGEGT. Trimming cost V 6 bases and J 6 bases, with 12 bases left between them. The CDR3 has 13 amino acids. CDR3 amino acids: CASSRGGCNEQFF. Written as DNA, the CDR3 is TGTGCCAGCAGCCGAGGAGGTTGCAATGAGCAGTTCTTC.

The chain joins TRBV2 to TRBJ2-7, with D tentatively TRBD2 (6 bases). The DNA end lines up better with TRBJ2-5; the J call may be wrong. Germline V CDR1 and CDR2: SNHLY, FYNNEI. The CDR3 has 15 residues. CDR3 coding DNA: TGTGCCAGCAGTGAAGTCCGGCAGGGAGGAGGGACCCAGTACTTC. This encodes CASSEVRQGGGTQYF.

This clonotype was detected once. The chain carries TRBV20-1 and TRBJ2-1; possibly TRBD2 for D (5 bases). The length of the CDR3 is 17 residues. V lost 2 bases to trimming and J lost 3 bases, with 20 bases between them. CDR1 DFQATT and CDR2 SNEGSKA come from the germline V gene (reference sequence). CDR3 sequence (DNA): TGCAGTGCTAGAACCGTCCGGGGTCTTGATCTCTACAATGAGCAGTTCTTC. Its protein product is CSARTVRGLDLYNEQFF.

This clonotype was detected once. The chain employs TRBV5-1 and TRBJ1-2, with 8 bases lining up with TRBD1. V was pared by 4 bases and J by 4 bases, with 6 bases of the junction left unmatched. CDR3 length equals 14 residues. CDR1 is SGHRS, CDR2 YFSETQ, per germline. This CDR3 reads CASSMGQAAYGYTF. The DNA of the CDR3 is TGCGCCAGCAGCATGGGACAGGCGGCCTATGGCTACACCTTC.

This clonotype was recorded once. The chain links TRBV2 to TRBJ2-3; unclear D gene. The ends were cut back, 4 bases at V and 3 bases at J, with 8 bases in the middle. CDR3 size: 13 residues. Germline loops: CDR1 SNHLY, CDR2 FYNNEI. CDR3 coding DNA: TGTGCCAGCAGTGGAGAGATGACAGATACGCAGTATTTT. Translation: CASSGEMTDTQYF.